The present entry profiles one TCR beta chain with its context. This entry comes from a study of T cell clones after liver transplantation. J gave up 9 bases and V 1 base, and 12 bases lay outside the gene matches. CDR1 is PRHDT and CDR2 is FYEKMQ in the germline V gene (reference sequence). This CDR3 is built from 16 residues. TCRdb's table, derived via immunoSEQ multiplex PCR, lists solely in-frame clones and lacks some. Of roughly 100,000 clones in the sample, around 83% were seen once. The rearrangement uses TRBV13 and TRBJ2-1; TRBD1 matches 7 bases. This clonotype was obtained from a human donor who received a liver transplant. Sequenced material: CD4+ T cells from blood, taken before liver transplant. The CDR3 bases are TGTGCCAGCAGCTTAGCTGGACAGGACGGCTTAGGTGAGCAGTTCTTC. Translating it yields CASSLAGQDGLGEQFF.